A single sample gave rise to the 21 T cell receptor beta chains below, sequenced in a study of CD8+ T cells in alopecia areata (dated by TCRdb to between 2017 and 2018). The method was the immunoSEQ multiplex PCR assay. RNA was extracted from all samples and reverse transcribed into cDNA as template for TCR sequencing. The table comes from immuneACCESS by way of TCRdb, which keeps in-frame sequences with V and J called. Part of the clones is missing from these tables; in studies checked, under half for an unresolved V gene and the rest for unknown reasons. The sample table shows 130,000 to 150,000 clones, and roughly 50% are seen once. 6.5% to 7.5% of the sample is taken by the ten largest. Sequenced sample: CD4+ T cells sorted from blood. These receptor sequences come from a human donor with alopecia areata.

This clone showed up just a few times. The rearrangement links TRBV23-1 to TRBJ2-7, with 7 bases that match TRBD1. TRBV23-1 is an ORF for which the function is uncertain. Trimming at V came to 8 bases and at J to 4 bases, leaving 8 bases not matched to a gene. This CDR3 is built from 13 residues. CDR3 residues: CASRWDRKYEQYF. CDR3 DNA sequence: TGCGCCAGCCGTTGGGACAGAAAATACGAGCAGTACTTC.

The genes are TRBV27 and TRBJ2-5, with TRBD1 as a possible D gene (6 bases). This CDR3 is 16 amino acids long. V dropped 3 bases and J dropped 0 bases, with 14 bases sitting between them. Germline V gene sequence: CDR1 MNHEY, CDR2 SMNVEV (reference sequence). The CDR3 DNA follows: TGTGCCAGCAGTTTCCGGACAGCCAAGTACCAAGAGACCCAGTACTTC. Its translation: CASSFRTAKYQETQYF.

The chain combines TRBV28 with TRBJ2-7; D may be TRBD1 (6 bases). The germline CDR1 and CDR2 sequences are MDHEN and SYDVKM. The CDR3 consists of 13 residues. V was clipped by 7 bases and J by 7 bases, with 17 bases between them. CDR3 in amino acids: CASTLRTVVEQYF. In nucleotides, the CDR3 is TGTGCCAGCACCCTGAGGACAGTTGTAGAGCAGTACTTC.

This sequence joins TRBV6-5 and TRBJ2-1; a possible D gene is TRBD2 (6 bases). Per germline, CDR1 MNHEY and CDR2 SVGAGI. V lost 6 bases to trimming and J lost 14 bases, with 14 bases between them. The CDR3 runs to 11 residues. CDR3 region: CASRTGTREFF. The DNA of the CDR3 is TGTGCCAGCAGAACCGGGACTCGAGAGTTCTTC.

The CDR3 spells CASRAGGIAGNTIYF. CDR3 DNA: TGTGCCAGCAGGGCGGGGGGAATAGCCGGAAACACCATATATTTT. This chain uses TRBV2 with TRBJ1-3; D is possibly TRBD1 (5 bases). CDR3 size: 15 residues. From germline, CDR1 is SNHLY and CDR2 FYNNEI. The V end was cut by 6 bases, the J end by 4 bases, with 16 bases between.

This clone appeared a few times. The J gene is TRBJ2-7, the V gene TRBV7-9, with D perhaps TRBD2 (6 bases). V gave up 8 bases and J gave up 9 bases, with 20 bases separating them. CDR1 is SEHNR, CDR2 FQNEAQ, per germline (reference sequence). This CDR3 comprises 13 residues. This CDR3 is CASGGFGTLGQYF. In nucleotides, the CDR3 is TGTGCCAGCGGGGGGTTTGGTACGTTGGGGCAGTACTTC.

The chain is built from TRBV29-1 and TRBJ2-7, with D unresolved. CDR3 size: 12 residues. With 6 bases removed from V and 7 bases from J, the gap between germline ends came to 16 bases. Germline V gene data show CDR1 as SQVTM and CDR2 as ANQGSEA. The CDR3 sequence: CSVVRTSGEQYF. CDR3 nucleotides: TGCAGCGTCGTCAGAACAAGTGGGGAGCAGTACTTC.

The sample holds one count of this clone. The V gene is TRBV29-1, the J gene TRBJ1-2; 9 bases are shared with TRBD1. The CDR3 extends over 13 amino acids. Germline loops: CDR1 SQVTM, CDR2 ANQGSEA. V lost 3 bases, J lost 6 bases, and 5 bases stayed unmatched. The CDR3 DNA sequence: TGCAGCGTTGACTCAACAGGGGGCGATGGCTACACCTTC. Protein: CSVDSTGGDGYTF.

The chain joins TRBV15 to TRBJ1-1; D may be TRBD1 (5 bases). With 0 bases removed from V and 10 bases from J, the gap between germline ends came to 18 bases. The CDR3 has 15 residues. Germline-derived CDR1 and CDR2 are LNHNV and YYDKDF (reference sequence). DNA for the CDR3: TGTGCCACCAGCAGAGATCGAGCGGGGGGTATTGTAGCTTTCTTT. It yields the protein CATSRDRAGGIVAFF.

Note on this clone: Other DNA sequences in the same sample also yield this CDR3. The V gene is TRBV5-1, the J gene TRBJ2-3; D is ambiguous. The CDR3 is made up of 12 amino acids. Germline lookup yields CDR1 SGHRS and CDR2 YFSETQ. The V gene lost 1 base and the J gene lost 0 bases, with 0 bases spanning the gap. The CDR3 protein is CASSLSTDTQYF. CDR3 sequence (DNA): TGCGCCAGCAGCTTGAGCACAGATACGCAGTATTTT.

This clone showed up just a few times. The chain links TRBV19 to TRBJ1-1; D is possibly TRBD1 (5 bases). V shed 4 bases and J shed 3 bases, with 9 bases lying between them. This CDR3 spans 13 amino acids. Germline CDR1 is LNHDA and CDR2 is SQIVND (reference sequence). The CDR3 DNA reads TGTGCCAGTAGTAGAGGCAGGGACACTGAAGCTTTCTTT. Translation gives CASSRGRDTEAFF.

The chain links TRBV29-1 to TRBJ2-1, with 7 bases fitting TRBD2. This CDR3 is built from 15 residues. Germline V CDR1 and CDR2: SQVTM, ANQGSEA. V lost 4 bases and J lost 1; bases outside the gene matches: 7. The CDR3 loop is CSVAVGGGSYNEQFF. The CDR3 DNA is TGCAGCGTTGCGGTAGGCGGGGGATCCTACAATGAGCAGTTCTTC.

There are a few counts of this clone. The chain couples TRBV6-5 to TRBJ2-4, with TRBD1 identical over 7 bases. V shed 4 bases, J shed 1 base, and the junction held 1 base outside the gene matches. The CDR3 has 14 amino acids. Germline CDR1 is MNHEY and CDR2 is SVGAGI. CDR3 nucleotide sequence: TGTGCCAGCAGTTCACAGGGGGCCAAAAACATTCAGTACTTC. The encoded protein is CASSSQGAKNIQYF.

The chain carries TRBV7-9 and TRBJ1-2; D call uncertain. V dropped 3 bases and J dropped 6 bases, with 8 bases sitting between them. The CDR3 runs to 12 residues. CDR1 SEHNR and CDR2 FQNEAQ come from the germline V gene (reference sequence). The CDR3 sequence: CASSFSGDGYTF. As DNA, the CDR3 is TGTGCCAGCAGCTTTTCCGGGGATGGCTACACCTTC.

This chain connects TRBV4-2 to TRBJ2-5; 14 nucleotides line up with TRBD2. The CDR3 spans 18 residues. V dropped 1 base and J dropped 5; count of bases not matched to a gene: 9. CDR1 is LGHNA and CDR2 is YNFKEQ in the germline V gene. CDR3 sequence: CASSQGTGTSGSAETQYF. In DNA, the CDR3 is TGTGCCAGCAGCCAAGGAACCGGGACTAGCGGGAGCGCCGAGACCCAGTACTTC.

The rearrangement uses TRBV27 and TRBJ2-2; 8 positions agree with TRBD2. The CDR3 is made up of 17 amino acids. Trimming removed 3 bases from V and 3 bases from J; junction bases left unmatched: 9. Germline CDR1 is MNHEY and CDR2 is SMNVEV (reference sequence). The CDR3 DNA reads TGTGCCAGCAGTTTCCCTTTACGGGAGGGCCACACCGGGGAGCTGTTTTTT. Encoded protein: CASSFPLREGHTGELFF.

The sample holds a few counts of this clone. CDR3: CASSVVVGGEQFF. The CDR3 nucleotides read TGTGCCAGCAGCGTAGTGGTGGGGGGTGAGCAGTTCTTC. The chain recombines TRBV9 with TRBJ2-1, with D tentatively TRBD2 (6 bases). The CDR3 runs to 13 residues. Per germline, CDR1 SGDLS and CDR2 YYNGEE. The germline V and J ends were trimmed by 0 bases and 9 bases, with 10 bases remaining between them.

Worth noting for this clone: One junction end does not reproduce the germline sequence, and a read error may be involved. The sample carries other DNA sequences with the same CDR3. This CDR3 reads CASSLAAYQETQYF. CDR3 sequence (DNA): TGTGCCAGCAGCCTAGCGGCGTACCAAGAGACCCAGTACTTC. The V gene is TRBV7-9, the J gene TRBJ2-5; TRBD2 aligns across 7 bases. This CDR3 has 14 amino acids. Germline CDR1 and CDR2: SEHNR and FQNEAQ (reference sequence). Drawing the rest from reference TRBV7-9 and TRBJ2-5, the complete variable domain is DTGVSQNPRHKITKRGQNVTFRCDPISEHNRLYWYRQTLGQGPEFLTYFQNEAQLEKSRLLSDRFSAERPKGSFSTLEIQRTEQGDSAMYLCASSLAAYQETQYFGPGTRLLVL.

This clone was counted between two and nine times. V is TRBV6-5 and J is TRBJ1-5; D perhaps matches TRBD1 (6 bases). V was cut by 5 bases and J by 6 bases, with 17 bases left in between. CDR3 length: 15 amino acids. Per germline, CDR1 MNHEY and CDR2 SVGAGI. For the CDR3, the DNA is TGTGCCAGCAGTCGATACACAGGGAAAAGTCAGCCCCAGCATTTT. Its protein is CASSRYTGKSQPQHF.

The rearrangement uses TRBV6-6 and TRBJ2-2; perhaps TRBD2 as D (6 bases). The V gene lost 0 bases and the J gene lost 6 bases, with 11 bases spanning the gap. The length of the CDR3 is 15 residues. Looked up from germline, CDR1 is MNHNY and CDR2 is SVGAGI (reference sequence). This CDR3 reads CASSYSSTSSGELFF. The CDR3 DNA follows: TGTGCCAGCAGTTACTCCTCAACTAGCTCCGGGGAGCTGTTTTTT.

In its sample, this clone was seen a few times. CDR3 sequence (DNA): TGTGCCAGCAGCCTGAACACCGGGGAGCTGTTTTTT. Translating gives CASSLNTGELFF. The chain employs TRBV9 and TRBJ2-2; D is unresolved. V was shortened by 4 bases and J by 1 base, with 2 bases between the two germline ends. The V gene's germline CDR1 is SGDLS and CDR2 YYNGEE. The CDR3 runs to 12 residues.